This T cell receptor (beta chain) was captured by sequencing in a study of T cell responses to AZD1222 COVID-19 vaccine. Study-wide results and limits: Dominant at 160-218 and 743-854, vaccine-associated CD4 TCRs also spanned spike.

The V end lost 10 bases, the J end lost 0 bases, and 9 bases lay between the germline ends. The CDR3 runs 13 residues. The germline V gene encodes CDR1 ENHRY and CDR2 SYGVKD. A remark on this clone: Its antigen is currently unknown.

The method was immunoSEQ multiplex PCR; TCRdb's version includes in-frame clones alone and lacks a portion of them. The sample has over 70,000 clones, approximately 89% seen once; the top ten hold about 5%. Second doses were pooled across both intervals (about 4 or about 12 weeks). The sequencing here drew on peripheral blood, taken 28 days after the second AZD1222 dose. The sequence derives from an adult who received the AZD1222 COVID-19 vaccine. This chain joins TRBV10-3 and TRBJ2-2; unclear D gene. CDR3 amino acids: CATTSANTGELFF. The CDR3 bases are TGTGCCACCACTTCAGCGAACACCGGGGAGCTGTTTTTT.